A single sample is the source of the 13 T cell receptor beta chains below, sequenced in a study of long-term antiretroviral therapy in people with HIV. Investigators performed immunoSEQ version v3.0 at survey level. The assay was immunoSEQ multiplex PCR, and TCRdb's table has in-frame clones only and misses some. The table has about 24,000 clones, approximately 88% seen once. Sequences were derived from unsorted PBMCs, sampled 4.3 years after starting antiretroviral therapy. Receptors originate from a man under 40 with HIV.

In its sample, this clone was seen once. The rearrangement joins TRBV18 to TRBJ1-4; 11 nucleotides match TRBD1. V was clipped by 6 bases and J by 8 bases; unmatched bases: 8. The CDR3 extends over 15 amino acids. Germline V gene data show CDR1 as KGHSH and CDR2 as LQKENI. As DNA, the CDR3 is TGTGCCAGCTCTCCAACGGACAGGGGGCGAGAAAAACTGTTTTTT. It yields the protein CASSPTDRGREKLFF.

The chain joins TRBV7-9 to TRBJ2-2, with 8 nucleotides matching TRBD1. With 4 bases clipped from V and 7 bases from J, the junction kept 14 bases outside the gene matches. This CDR3 region has 17 residues. CDR1 and CDR2 from the germline V gene are SEHNR and FQNEAQ (reference sequence). This CDR3 reads CASSSLTGVHKDGELFF. For the CDR3, the DNA is TGTGCCAGCAGCTCATTGACAGGGGTTCATAAGGACGGGGAGCTGTTTTTT.

The rearrangement uses TRBV28 and TRBJ2-7; 14 nucleotides line up with TRBD2. The V and J ends lost 3 bases and 9 bases, in that order; junction bases with no gene match: 10. Looked up from germline, CDR1 is MDHEN and CDR2 is SYDVKM. This CDR3 spans 16 amino acids. Here the CDR3 reads CASSFSRLAGGLVQYF. CDR3 DNA: TGTGCCAGCAGTTTCTCCCGACTAGCGGGAGGGCTTGTGCAGTACTTC.

The chain employs TRBV5-6 and TRBJ1-6; D is undetermined. V was trimmed by 2 bases and J by 6 bases, leaving 15 bases between them. Germline V CDR1 and CDR2: SGHDT, YYEEEE. CDR3 length: 16 amino acids. As DNA, the CDR3 is TGTGCCAGCAGCTTTATGGGTGTCATCCGTAATTCACCCCTCCACTTT. Translation: CASSFMGVIRNSPLHF.

To note about this clone: This specimen includes other DNA sequences encoding the same CDR3. The rearrangement joins TRBV7-9 to TRBJ1-2; no reliable D call. This CDR3 has 15 residues. Germline values: CDR1 SEHNR, CDR2 FQNEAQ (reference sequence). Trimming stripped 5 bases from V and 0 bases from J, with 13 bases between. DNA for the CDR3: TGTGCCAGCAGCCTAAACCGGGCCTCTAACTATGGCTACACCTTC. It translates to CASSLNRASNYGYTF.

The chain carries TRBV4-2 and TRBJ2-5, with D maybe TRBD1 (6 bases). The CDR3 runs to 15 residues. V lost 1 base to trimming and J lost 1 base, with 10 bases between them. CDR1 is LGHNA, CDR2 YNFKEQ, per germline. The CDR3 loop reads CASSQVQGSQETQYF. The CDR3 nucleotides read TGTGCCAGCAGCCAAGTACAGGGTTCCCAAGAGACCCAGTACTTC.

The V and J genes are TRBV7-9 and TRBJ1-4; the D is unclear. CDR3 length: 14 amino acids. Germline V lookup: CDR1 SEHNR, CDR2 FQNEAQ (reference sequence). V lost 6 bases and J lost 0, with 8 bases in between. In DNA, the CDR3 is TGTGCCAGCAGTCGCCAGACAACTAATGAAAAACTGTTTTTT. Its translation: CASSRQTTNEKLFF.

This clone was seen only a few times. The chain employs TRBV29-1 and TRBJ1-2, with D possibly TRBD1 on 5 matching bases. Germline V gene sequence: CDR1 SQVTM, CDR2 ANQGSEA. The CDR3 has 13 amino acids. V was trimmed by 5 bases and J by 8 bases, leaving 18 bases between them. CDR3 sequence: CSVPLGGAEGYTF. CDR3 DNA: TGCAGCGTTCCATTGGGAGGGGCAGAAGGCTACACCTTC.

This clone has just a few counts. J is TRBJ1-4 and V is TRBV4-1, with 7 bases identical to TRBD1. The CDR3 loop spans 19 amino acids. From germline, CDR1 is MGHRA and CDR2 YSYEKL. After removal of 0 bases from V and 8 bases from J, the junction contained 18 bases not matched to a gene. The CDR3 DNA reads as TGCGCCAGCAGCCAAGACCCAAGATTCCTGACAGGGTCGGGCGAAAAACTGTTTTTT. Its protein product is CASSQDPRFLTGSGEKLFF.

This chain joins TRBV14 and TRBJ1-2; D possibly corresponds to TRBD1 (5 bases). Germline loops: CDR1 SGHDN, CDR2 FVKESK. CDR3 length: 15 residues. V was pared by 1 base and J by 4 bases, with 13 bases between. CDR3 amino acids: CASSQVAGTSYGYTF. In DNA, the CDR3 is TGTGCCAGCAGCCAAGTTGCGGGGACCTCCTATGGCTACACCTTC.

The chain has TRBV19 and TRBJ2-7; D possibly corresponds to TRBD2 (5 bases). The V and J ends lost 2 bases and 0 bases respectively, with 14 bases between them. Germline V gene sequence: CDR1 LNHDA, CDR2 SQIVND (reference sequence). The CDR3 sequence is 16 residues long. The CDR3 here is CASSINGGPSSYEQYF. CDR3 DNA sequence: TGTGCCAGTAGTATAAATGGAGGACCGAGCTCCTACGAGCAGTACTTC.

V usage is TRBV7-9 and J usage is TRBJ1-1, with D possibly TRBD1 on 5 matching bases. The CDR3 is made up of 14 amino acids. Germline CDR1 reads SEHNR; CDR2 reads FQNEAQ (reference sequence). The V and J ends lost 4 bases and 0 bases respectively, with 9 bases between them. This CDR3 is CASSSRVMNTEAFF. DNA of the CDR3: TGTGCCAGCAGCTCCAGGGTTATGAACACTGAAGCTTTCTTT.

V usage is TRBV5-5 and J usage is TRBJ1-5; 11 positions match TRBD1. V was clipped by 4 bases and J by 6 bases; unmatched bases: 3. CDR3 length: 14 amino acids. CDR1 SGHKS and CDR2 YYEKEE come from the germline V gene (reference sequence). The DNA for the CDR3 is TGTGCCAGCAGCGTCGGGACAGGGGGTCAGCCCCAGCATTTT. Translation gives CASSVGTGGQPQHF. Full variable domain (rest looked up from reference TRBV5-5 and TRBJ1-5): DAGVTQSPTHLIKTRGQQVTLRCSPISGHKSVSWYQQVLGQGPQFIFQYYEKEERGRGNFPDRFSARQFPNYSSELNVNALLLGDSALYLCASSVGTGGQPQHFGDGTRLSIL.